Sequencing of this T cell receptor beta chain was carried out in a study of cytomegalovirus exposure and HLA in healthy donors. Broader study findings: The authors confirmed in vitro that three CMV-associated chains were specific for CMV antigens. Productive rates of about 87% or about 30% were seen for most TCR beta V segments in an earlier analysis. Some V segments could not be told apart, so they were left out, TRBV6-2 and TRBV6-3 among them.

Donors had nominal health at sampling but likely had unrecorded immune exposures. Comments on this clone: Its cognate antigen is unknown. An end of the junction does not agree with germline; a read error may underlie this. This sample also contains other DNA sequences that code for the same CDR3.

The PCR had 60 Vbeta and 13 Jbeta primers. Sequencing was performed with immunoSEQ multiplex PCR; in TCRdb, only in-frame clones are kept and a portion is missing. This sample carries roughly 55,000 clones, with roughly 9.6% going to the ten biggest clones. The germline gives CDR1 SGHRS, CDR2 YFSETQ. The CDR3 extends over 16 amino acids. This clonotype originated in a middle-aged man in good health and CMV-seropositive. J is TRBJ2-2 and V is TRBV5-1, with a weak D call TRBD2 (5 bases). Sequences were obtained from PBMCs. DNA of the CDR3: TGCGCCAGTAGCTTGGGAGAGTTTTCGAACACCGGGGAGCTGTTTTTT. This gives the protein CASSLGEFSNTGELFF.